This TCR beta chain was captured by sequencing in a study of blood T cell repertoires in COVID-19. Authors' methods: The authors estimated nucleated cell counts from reference gene primer amplification. Produced via immunoSEQ multiplex PCR; TCRdb's table is partial and in-frame only. The V and J calls and the clone size are those of that table, but D and trimming were determined from the DNA. The data show about 430,000 clones, with roughly 90% seen just once and 0.65% to 1% held by the top ten. Sequencing was carried out using peripheral blood. The sequence was obtained from a man between 18 and 29 years old with COVID-19, enrolled during active disease.

Here the CDR3 DNA reads TGTGCCAGCAGCTTAGTAAGGGACAGGGGACATAGCAATCAGCCCCAGCATTTT. Protein product: CASSLVRDRGHSNQPQHF. This chain uses TRBV7-8 with TRBJ1-5; TRBD1 matches 10 bases. V shed 1 base, J shed 0 bases, and the junction held 6 bases outside the gene matches. The germline V gene encodes CDR1 SGHVS and CDR2 FQNEAQ. This CDR3 region has 18 residues.